Listed below are T cell receptor beta chains from one sample, sequenced in a study of blood T cell repertoires in COVID-19. Only in-frame clones appear in the TCRdb table, and some are missing; sequencing was by immunoSEQ multiplex PCR. This sample has 300,000 or so clones, with roughly 84% found just once. Sequencing was performed on peripheral blood. The receptors were sampled from a man aged 50-59 years with active or convalescent COVID-19. CDR3s include the opening cysteine and the closing phenylalanine or tryptophan. D genes are given only for firm matches. Expanded clones get a size class; other rows say once, few or many, or leave the size out.

J	D	size	V	DNA	CDR3
TRBJ2-5	NA	NA	TRBV19	TGTGCCAGTAGATCCTGGGCTACCCAAGAGACCCAGTACTTC	CASRSWATQETQYF
TRBJ1-1	NA	NA	TRBV28	TGTGCCAGCAGTTTCGGGGGGACTGAAGCTTTCTTT	CASSFGGTEAFF
TRBJ1-1	NA	NA	TRBV3-1/TRBV3-2	TGTGCCAGCAGCCAACCAGGGCCGGGCACTGAAGCTTTCTTT	CASSQPGPGTEAFF
TRBJ1-2	NA	NA	TRBV28	TGTGCCAGCAGTCCGGGTGATTTTGCGTCCAGGGATAACTATGGCTACACCTTC	CASSPGDFASRDNYGYTF
TRBJ1-2	TRBD1	NA	TRBV4-2	TGTGCCAGCAGCCAAGAGTTGGGGACAGGGGGAAAGGGCTACACCTTC	CASSQELGTGGKGYTF
TRBJ2-3	TRBD1	NA	TRBV7-3	TGTGCCAGCAGCACAGGGGGGAGGACAGATACGCAGTATTTT	CASSTGGRTDTQYF
TRBJ2-1	NA	once	TRBV10-1	TGCGCCAGGGACGGAGGCCGGGTGTCTGAGCAGTTCTTC	CARDGGRVSEQFF
TRBJ2-2	TRBD2	NA	TRBV6-5	TGTGCCAGCAGTTACTCGGGGACTAGGGACACCGGGGAGCTGTTTTTT	CASSYSGTRDTGELFF
TRBJ2-1	TRBD2	once	TRBV28	TGTGCCAGCAGAGCGGGAGAGTCTATCGGTGAGCAGTTCTTC	CASRAGESIGEQFF
TRBJ2-1	TRBD2	NA	TRBV7-3	TGTGCCAGCAGCGCGGGACTAGCATGGTCCGATGAGCAGTTCTTC	CASSAGLAWSDEQFF
TRBJ2-2	NA	few	TRBV2	TGTGCCAGCAGCGTACAGGGTTTCACCGGGGAGCTGTTTTTT	CASSVQGFTGELFF
TRBJ1-1	NA	NA	TRBV2	TGTGCCAGCAGTCGACAGTTGAACACTGAAGCTTTCTTT	CASSRQLNTEAFF
TRBJ2-7	TRBD1	NA	TRBV5-1	TGCGCCAGCAGTTACACAGGGGGGACCTACGAGCAGTACTTC	CASSYTGGTYEQYF
TRBJ2-2	TRBD1	NA	TRBV7-9	TGTGCCAGCAGCTTAACAGGGGCAAACACCGGGGAGCTGTTTTTT	CASSLTGANTGELFF
TRBJ2-1	TRBD1	NA	TRBV28	TGTGCCAGCAGTCCGACAGGGGCCTACAATGAGCAGTTCTTC	CASSPTGAYNEQFF
TRBJ2-3	NA	NA	TRBV4-3	TGCGCCAGCAGCCAATTTACAGGTCCGAGCACAGATACGCAGTATTTT	CASSQFTGPSTDTQYF
TRBJ1-2	NA	few	TRBV5-6	TGTGCCAGCAGCTTGGCAGGGTCTAACTATGGCTACACCTTC	CASSLAGSNYGYTF
TRBJ1-1	TRBD1	NA	TRBV2	TGTGCCAGCAGGGTGACAGGGGGCGTTGGGAGTGAAGCTTTCTTT	CASRVTGGVGSEAFF
TRBJ2-3	TRBD1	NA	TRBV19	TGTGCCAGTTCGGGACAGGAAACAGATACGCAGTATTTT	CASSGQETDTQYF
TRBJ1-1	NA	NA	TRBV30	TGTGCCTGGATGCGGGAGTTCACCACTGAAGCTTTCTTT	CAWMREFTTEAFF
TRBJ1-1	NA	NA	TRBV11-2	TGTGCCAGCAGCTTAGGAGTGGACACTGAAGCTTTCTTT	CASSLGVDTEAFF
TRBJ1-5	NA	NA	TRBV7-3	TGTGCCAGCAGCTTATCAGGGGACGGCAATCAGCCCCAGCATTTT	CASSLSGDGNQPQHF
TRBJ1-2	TRBD1	NA	TRBV18	TGTGCCAGCTCACCACCCGGACAGGGCGTTCACGATGGCTACACCTTC	CASSPPGQGVHDGYTF
TRBJ1-6	TRBD1	NA	TRBV27	TGTGCCAGCAGTTATGAGGGGGACAGGGATAATTCACCCCTCCACTTT	CASSYEGDRDNSPLHF
TRBJ1-3	NA	NA	TRBV10-1	TGCGCCAGCAAAAAGGGAGTAGATGGAAACACCATATATTTT	CASKKGVDGNTIYF
TRBJ1-4	TRBD1	NA	TRBV19	TGTGCCAGTGTACGGACAGGGGGCAGAAGATCTAATGAAAAACTGTTTTTT	CASVRTGGRRSNEKLFF
TRBJ1-4	NA	NA	TRBV7-9	TGTGCCAGCAGCTCCCGGGAGGAAAAACTGTTTTTT	CASSSREEKLFF
TRBJ1-6	NA	NA	TRBV4-2	TGTGCCAGCAGCCAAGGAGGGAGCTCCTATAATTCACCCCTCCACTTT	CASSQGGSSYNSPLHF
TRBJ2-3	TRBD1	NA	TRBV14	TGTGCCAGCAGCCTTGGGGACAGGGTGGATACGCAGTATTTT	CASSLGDRVDTQYF
TRBJ1-1	TRBD1	NA	TRBV18	TGTGCCAGCTCACCGCGGACAGGGGGCACTGAAGCTTTCTTT	CASSPRTGGTEAFF
TRBJ2-7	NA	NA	TRBV30	TGTGCCTGGAGTGTAGGAACGACTAGAAGCTCCTACGAGCAGTACTTC	CAWSVGTTRSSYEQYF
TRBJ1-5	NA	NA	TRBV18	TGTGCCAGCTCACCTGGGCAGGGCAATCAGCCCCAGCATTTT	CASSPGQGNQPQHF
TRBJ2-5	NA	NA	TRBV19	TGTGCCAGTAGTATCGGGAGCCTACAAGAGACCCAGTACTTC	CASSIGSLQETQYF
TRBJ2-1	TRBD2	NA	TRBV7-2	TGTGCCAGCAGCTTCGGTAGCGGGAGGGCCCGGAATGAGCAGTTCTTC	CASSFGSGRARNEQFF
TRBJ1-4	NA	NA	TRBV28	TGTGCCAGCAGTCTGTTTCAGGGAACTAATGAAAAACTGTTTTTT	CASSLFQGTNEKLFF
TRBJ2-1	TRBD2	NA	TRBV5-4	TGTGCCAGCAGCCCTCAGGGCGGGAGAGACTACAATGAGCAGTTCTTC	CASSPQGGRDYNEQFF
TRBJ1-2	TRBD1	NA	TRBV12-3/TRBV12-4	TGTGCCAGCAGCAAGGGACAGGGAGATGGCTACACCTTC	CASSKGQGDGYTF